Below, 2 T cell receptor beta chains from the same sample are listed, as sequenced in a study of cytomegalovirus exposure and HLA in healthy donors. The study ran its PCR with 60 Vbeta and 13 Jbeta primers. Assay used: immunoSEQ multiplex PCR; TCRdb lists only in-frame clones, some missing. The sample has almost 200,000 clones, 79% seen once. Sequenced material: PBMCs. These TCRs come from a male donor in good health and CMV-seropositive.

The rearrangement links TRBV7-2 to TRBJ2-7; 7 bases map to TRBD1. The V and J ends lost 0 bases and 4 bases, in that order; junction bases with no gene match: 3. The CDR3 runs 14 residues. Germline loops: CDR1 SGHTA, CDR2 FQGNSA. The CDR3 DNA reads TGTGCCAGCAGCTTAGCGGGACAGAATTACGAGCAGTACTTC. This gives the protein CASSLAGQNYEQYF. The variable domain in full, completed from reference TRBV7-2 and TRBJ2-7, reads GAGVSQSPSNKVTEKGKDVELRCDPISGHTALYWYRQSLGQGLEFLIYFQGNSAPDKSGLPSDRFSAERTGGSVSTLTIQRTQQEDSAVYLCASSLAGQNYEQYFGPGTRLTVT.

The chain uses TRBV10-2 and TRBJ2-7, with TRBD2 as a possible D gene (6 bases). This CDR3 contains 15 residues. Germline values: CDR1 WSHSY, CDR2 SAAADI. The V and J ends lost 7 bases and 5 bases respectively, with 21 bases between them. The CDR3 nucleotides are TGCGCCAGCAACCCACGGGACTCCCAAGCGCACGAGCAGTACTTC. Amino acids: CASNPRDSQAHEQYF.